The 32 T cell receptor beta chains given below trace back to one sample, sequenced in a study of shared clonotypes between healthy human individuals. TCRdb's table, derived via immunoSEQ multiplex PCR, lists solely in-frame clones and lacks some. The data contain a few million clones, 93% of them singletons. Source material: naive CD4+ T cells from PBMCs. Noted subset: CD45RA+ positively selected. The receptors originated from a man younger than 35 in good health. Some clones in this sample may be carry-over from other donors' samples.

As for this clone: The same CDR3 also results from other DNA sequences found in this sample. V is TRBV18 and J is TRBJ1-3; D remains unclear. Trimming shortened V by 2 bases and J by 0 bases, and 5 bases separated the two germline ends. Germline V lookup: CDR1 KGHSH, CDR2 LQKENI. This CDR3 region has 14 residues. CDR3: CASSPAFSGNTIYF. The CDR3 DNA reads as TGTGCCAGCTCACCAGCGTTCTCTGGAAACACCATATATTTT. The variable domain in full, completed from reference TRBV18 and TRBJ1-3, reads NAGVMQNPRHLVRRRGQEARLRCSPMKGHSHVYWYRQLPEEGLKFMVYLQKENIIDESGMPKERFSAEFPKEGPSILRIQQVVRGDSAAYFCASSPAFSGNTIYFGEGSWLTVV.

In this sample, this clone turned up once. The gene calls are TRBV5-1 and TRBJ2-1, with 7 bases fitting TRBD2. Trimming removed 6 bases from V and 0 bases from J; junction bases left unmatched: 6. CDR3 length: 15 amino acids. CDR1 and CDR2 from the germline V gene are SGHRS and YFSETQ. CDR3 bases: TGCGCCAGCACCCGCGGGAGCAGCTCCTACAATGAGCAGTTCTTC. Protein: CASTRGSSSYNEQFF.

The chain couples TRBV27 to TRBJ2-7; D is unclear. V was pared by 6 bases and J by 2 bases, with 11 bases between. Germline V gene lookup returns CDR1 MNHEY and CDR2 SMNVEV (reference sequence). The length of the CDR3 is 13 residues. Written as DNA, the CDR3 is TGTGCCAGCAGATCGGACGCCGCCTACGAGCAGTACTTC. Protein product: CASRSDAAYEQYF.

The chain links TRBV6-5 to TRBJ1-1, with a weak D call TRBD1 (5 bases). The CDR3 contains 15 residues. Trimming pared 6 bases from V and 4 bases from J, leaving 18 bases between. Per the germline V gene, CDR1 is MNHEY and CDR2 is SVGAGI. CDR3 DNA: TGTGCCAGCAGACCAAAGGGGATGGGTCGCACTGAAGCTTTCTTT. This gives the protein CASRPKGMGRTEAFF.

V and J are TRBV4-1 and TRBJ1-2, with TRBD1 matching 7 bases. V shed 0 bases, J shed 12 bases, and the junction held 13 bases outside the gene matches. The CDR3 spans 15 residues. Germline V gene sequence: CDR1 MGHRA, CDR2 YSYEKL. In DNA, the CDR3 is TGCGCCAGCAGCCAAGATGGGACAGCTACTTGGCGGAACACCTTC. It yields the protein CASSQDGTATWRNTF.

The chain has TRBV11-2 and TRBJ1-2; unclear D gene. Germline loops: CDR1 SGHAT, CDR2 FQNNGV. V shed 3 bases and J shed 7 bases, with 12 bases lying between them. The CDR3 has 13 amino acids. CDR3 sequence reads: CASSFAEGGGYTF. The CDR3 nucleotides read TGTGCCAGCAGCTTTGCCGAGGGAGGTGGCTACACCTTC.

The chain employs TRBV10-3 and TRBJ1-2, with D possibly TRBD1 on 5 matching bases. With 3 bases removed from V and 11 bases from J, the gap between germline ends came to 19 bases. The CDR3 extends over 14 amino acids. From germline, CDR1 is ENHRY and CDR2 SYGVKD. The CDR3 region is CAISDKGSYWEYTF. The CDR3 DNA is TGTGCCATCAGTGATAAGGGGTCCTATTGGGAATACACCTTC.

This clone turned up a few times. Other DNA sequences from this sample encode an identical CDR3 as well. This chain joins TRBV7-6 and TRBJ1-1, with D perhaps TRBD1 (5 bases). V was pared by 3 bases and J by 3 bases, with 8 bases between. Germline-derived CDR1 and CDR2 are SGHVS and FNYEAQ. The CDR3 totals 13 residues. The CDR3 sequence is CASSLGQYTEAFF. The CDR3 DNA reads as TGTGCCAGCAGCTTGGGGCAGTACACTGAAGCTTTCTTT.

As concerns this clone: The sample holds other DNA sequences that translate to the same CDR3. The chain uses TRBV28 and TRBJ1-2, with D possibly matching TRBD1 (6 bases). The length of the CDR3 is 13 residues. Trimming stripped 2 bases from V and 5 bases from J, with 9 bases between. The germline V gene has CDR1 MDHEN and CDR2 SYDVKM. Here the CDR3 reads CASSLGQGYGYTF. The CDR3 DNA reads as TGTGCCAGCAGTTTAGGTCAGGGGTATGGCTACACCTTC.

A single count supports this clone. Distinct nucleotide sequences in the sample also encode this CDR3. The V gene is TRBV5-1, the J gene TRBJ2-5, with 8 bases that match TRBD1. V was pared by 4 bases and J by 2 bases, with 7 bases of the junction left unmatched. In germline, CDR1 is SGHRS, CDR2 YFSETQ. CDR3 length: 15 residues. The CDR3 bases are TGCGCCAGCAGCCCCCAAGGACAGGGACAAGAGACCCAGTACTTC. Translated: CASSPQGQGQETQYF.

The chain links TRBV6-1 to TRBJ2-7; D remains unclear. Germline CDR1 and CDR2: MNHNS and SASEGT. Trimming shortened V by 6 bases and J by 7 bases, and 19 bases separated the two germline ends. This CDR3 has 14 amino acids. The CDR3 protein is CASRGGLGFREQYF. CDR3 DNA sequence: TGTGCCAGCAGGGGCGGCCTGGGGTTCCGAGAGCAGTACTTC.

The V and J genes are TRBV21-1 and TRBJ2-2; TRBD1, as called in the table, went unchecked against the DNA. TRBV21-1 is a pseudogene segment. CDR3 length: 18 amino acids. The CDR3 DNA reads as TGTGCCAGCAGCAAAAACATAAACAGGGGGGGAAACACCGGGGAGCTGTTTTTT. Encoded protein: CASSKNINRGGNTGELFF.

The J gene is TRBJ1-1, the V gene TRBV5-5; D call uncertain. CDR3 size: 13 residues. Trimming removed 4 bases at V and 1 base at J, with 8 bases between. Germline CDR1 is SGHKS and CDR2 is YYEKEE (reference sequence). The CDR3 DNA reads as TGTGCCAGCAGCCCCCCGGCGAACACTGAAGCTTTCTTT. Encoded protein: CASSPPANTEAFF.

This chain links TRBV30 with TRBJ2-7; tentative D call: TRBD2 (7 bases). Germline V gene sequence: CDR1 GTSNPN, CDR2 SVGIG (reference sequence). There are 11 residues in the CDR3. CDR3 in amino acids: CASGGNYEQYF. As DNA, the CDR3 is TGTGCTTCGGGGGGCAACTACGAGCAGTACTTC.

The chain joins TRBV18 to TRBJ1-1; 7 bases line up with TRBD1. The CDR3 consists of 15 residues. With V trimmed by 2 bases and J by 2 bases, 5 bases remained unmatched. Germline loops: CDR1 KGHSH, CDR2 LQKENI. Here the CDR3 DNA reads TGTGCCAGCTCACCAGCAGGGGGAGGAAACACTGAAGCTTTCTTT. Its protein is CASSPAGGGNTEAFF. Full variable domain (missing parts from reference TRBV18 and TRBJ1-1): NAGVMQNPRHLVRRRGQEARLRCSPMKGHSHVYWYRQLPEEGLKFMVYLQKENIIDESGMPKERFSAEFPKEGPSILRIQQVVRGDSAAYFCASSPAGGGNTEAFFGQGTRLTVV.

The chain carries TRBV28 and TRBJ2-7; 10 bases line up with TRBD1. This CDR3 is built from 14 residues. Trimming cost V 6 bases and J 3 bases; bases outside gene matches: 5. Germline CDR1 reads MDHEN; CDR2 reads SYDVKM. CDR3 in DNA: TGTGCCAGCAGCTGGGACAGGGGAATCTACGAGCAGTACTTC. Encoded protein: CASSWDRGIYEQYF.

CDR3 sequence (DNA): TGCGCCAGCAGCTTGGATGCGACCACCACCGCCTACGAGCAGTACTTC. Protein product: CASSLDATTTAYEQYF. The chain carries TRBV5-1 and TRBJ2-7; the D is unclear. This CDR3 is built from 16 residues. V was pared by 0 bases and J by 2 bases, with 15 bases between. The germline gives CDR1 SGHRS, CDR2 YFSETQ.

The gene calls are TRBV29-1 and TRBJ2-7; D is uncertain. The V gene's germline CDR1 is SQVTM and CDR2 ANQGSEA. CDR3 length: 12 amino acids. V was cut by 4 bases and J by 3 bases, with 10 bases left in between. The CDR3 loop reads CSVAASYYEQYF. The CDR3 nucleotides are TGCAGCGTTGCGGCCAGCTACTACGAGCAGTACTTC.

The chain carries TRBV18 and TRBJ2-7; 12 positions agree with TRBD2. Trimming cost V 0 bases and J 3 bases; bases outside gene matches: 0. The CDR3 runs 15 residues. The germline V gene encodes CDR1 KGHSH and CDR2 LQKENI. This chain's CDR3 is CASSPPTSGSYEQYF. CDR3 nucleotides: TGTGCCAGCTCACCACCGACTAGCGGGAGCTACGAGCAGTACTTC.

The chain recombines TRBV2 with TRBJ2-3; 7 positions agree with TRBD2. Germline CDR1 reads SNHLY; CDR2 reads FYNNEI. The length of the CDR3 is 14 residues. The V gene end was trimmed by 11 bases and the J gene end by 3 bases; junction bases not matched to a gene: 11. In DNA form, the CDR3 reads TGTGCCCTCAAGGGCGGGAGAGGGACAGATACGCAGTATTTT. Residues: CALKGGRGTDTQYF.

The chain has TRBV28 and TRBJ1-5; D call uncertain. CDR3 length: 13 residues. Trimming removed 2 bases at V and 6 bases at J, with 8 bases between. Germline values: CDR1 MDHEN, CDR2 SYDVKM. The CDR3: CASSLRVAQPQHF. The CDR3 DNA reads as TGTGCCAGCAGTTTAAGGGTGGCTCAGCCCCAGCATTTT.

CDR3 coding DNA: TGTGCCTGCGGACGTCCTTCCCTTGATGGCTACACCTTC. Residues: CACGRPSLDGYTF. The chain has TRBV30 and TRBJ1-2; D unclear. V gave up 6 bases and J gave up 6 bases, with 17 bases separating them. Germline loops: CDR1 GTSNPN, CDR2 SVGIG (reference sequence). The CDR3 is 13 residues long.

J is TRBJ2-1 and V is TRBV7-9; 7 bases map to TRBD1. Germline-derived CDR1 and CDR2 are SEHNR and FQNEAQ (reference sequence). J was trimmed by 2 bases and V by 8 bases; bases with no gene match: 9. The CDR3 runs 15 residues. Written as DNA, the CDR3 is TGTGCCAGCTACTCAACAGGGGCCACCTACAATGAGCAGTTCTTC. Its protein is CASYSTGATYNEQFF.

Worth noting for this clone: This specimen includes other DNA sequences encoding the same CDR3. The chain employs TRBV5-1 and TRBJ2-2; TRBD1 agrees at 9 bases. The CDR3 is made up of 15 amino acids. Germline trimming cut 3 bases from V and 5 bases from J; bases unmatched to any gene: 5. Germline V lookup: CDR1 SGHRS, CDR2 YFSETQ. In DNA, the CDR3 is TGCGCCAGCAGCTCCGGGACAGGGCGGACCGGGGAGCTGTTTTTT. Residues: CASSSGTGRTGELFF.

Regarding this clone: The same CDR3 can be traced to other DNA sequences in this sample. The CDR3: CASSLGASVNEQFF. The CDR3 nucleotides read TGCGCCAGCAGCTTGGGGGCTAGCGTCAATGAGCAGTTCTTC. The chain recombines TRBV5-1 with TRBJ2-1; maybe TRBD2 (6 bases). Germline values: CDR1 SGHRS, CDR2 YFSETQ. Trimming left V 0 bases short and J 6 bases short, with 10 bases between. The CDR3 extends over 14 amino acids. Complete variable domain (other parts from reference TRBV5-1 and TRBJ2-1): KAGVTQTPRYLIKTRGQQVTLSCSPISGHRSVSWYQQTPGQGLQFLFEYFSETQRNKGNFPGRFSGRQFSNSRSEMNVSTLELGDSALYLCASSLGASVNEQFFGPGTRLTVL.

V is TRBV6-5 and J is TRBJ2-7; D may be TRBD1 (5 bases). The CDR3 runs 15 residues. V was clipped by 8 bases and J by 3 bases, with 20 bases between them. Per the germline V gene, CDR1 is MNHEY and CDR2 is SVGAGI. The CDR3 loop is CASQKTDRQYYEQYF. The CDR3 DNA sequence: TGTGCCAGCCAGAAGACAGATCGCCAGTACTACGAGCAGTACTTC.

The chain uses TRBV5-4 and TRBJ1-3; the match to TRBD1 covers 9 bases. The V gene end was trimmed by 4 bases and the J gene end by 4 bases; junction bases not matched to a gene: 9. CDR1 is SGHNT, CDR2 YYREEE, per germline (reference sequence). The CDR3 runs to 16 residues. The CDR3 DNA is TGTGCCAGCAGCCGAAGGACAGGGGATTTCGGAAACACCATATATTTT. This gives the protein CASSRRTGDFGNTIYF.

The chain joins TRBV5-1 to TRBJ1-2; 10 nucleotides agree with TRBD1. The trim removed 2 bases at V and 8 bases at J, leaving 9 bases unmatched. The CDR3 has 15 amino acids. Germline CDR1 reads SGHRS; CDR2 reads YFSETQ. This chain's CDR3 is CASSFPGQGHQGYTF. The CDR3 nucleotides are TGCGCCAGCAGCTTTCCGGGACAGGGGCATCAGGGCTACACCTTC.

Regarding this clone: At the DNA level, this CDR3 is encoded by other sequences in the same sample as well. CDR3 sequence: CASSGDRYEQYF. The CDR3 bases are TGTGCCAGCAGTGGGGACCGATACGAGCAGTACTTC. This chain joins TRBV28 and TRBJ2-7, with D possibly being TRBD1 or TRBD2 (5 bases each). The V end lost 5 bases, the J end lost 4 bases, and 9 bases lay between the germline ends. The CDR3 consists of 12 residues. Germline-derived CDR1 and CDR2 are MDHEN and SYDVKM.

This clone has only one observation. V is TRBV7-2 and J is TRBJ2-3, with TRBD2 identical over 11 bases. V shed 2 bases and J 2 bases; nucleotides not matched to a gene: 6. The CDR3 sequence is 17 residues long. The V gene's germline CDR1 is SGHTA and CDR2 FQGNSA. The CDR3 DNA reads TGTGCCAGCAGCTTATTAAGACTAGCGGGGATCACAGATACGCAGTATTTT. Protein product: CASSLLRLAGITDTQYF.

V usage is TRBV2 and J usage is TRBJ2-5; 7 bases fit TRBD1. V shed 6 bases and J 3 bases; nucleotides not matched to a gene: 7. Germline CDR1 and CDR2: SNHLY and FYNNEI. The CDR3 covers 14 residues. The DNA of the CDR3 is TGTGCCAGCAGCCCGGACAGGACCGAAGAGACCCAGTACTTC. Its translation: CASSPDRTEETQYF.

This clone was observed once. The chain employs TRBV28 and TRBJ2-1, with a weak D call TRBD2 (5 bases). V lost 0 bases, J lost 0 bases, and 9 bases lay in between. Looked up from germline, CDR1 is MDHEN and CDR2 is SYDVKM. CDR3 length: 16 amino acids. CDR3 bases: TGTGCCAGCAGTTTATGGGGGAGTGGCTCCTACAATGAGCAGTTCTTC. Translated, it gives CASSLWGSGSYNEQFF.